Sequencing of this T cell receptor beta chain was carried out in a study of CD8+ T cells in alopecia areata. The sequencing template was cDNA reverse transcribed from extracted RNA. Generated by immunoSEQ multiplex PCR, the TCRdb table keeps only in-frame clones and is missing some. Among some 100,000 clones listed, about three fifths were seen once. Trimming took off 11 bases at V and 4 bases at J, with 7 bases between the two ends. This CDR3 spans 10 amino acids. Treatment defined: oral pan-JAK inhibitor, 5-10 mg twice daily. The TCR was taken from a human donor with alopecia areata. Source: CD8+ T cells sorted from blood, taken at week 4, from a patient treated with tofacitinib. The chain has TRBV23-1 and TRBJ2-3; D is unclear. TRBV23-1 is placed among ORFs of uncertain function. CDR3 loop: CAGVADTQYF. The DNA for the CDR3 is TGCGCCGGGGTGGCAGATACGCAGTATTTT.